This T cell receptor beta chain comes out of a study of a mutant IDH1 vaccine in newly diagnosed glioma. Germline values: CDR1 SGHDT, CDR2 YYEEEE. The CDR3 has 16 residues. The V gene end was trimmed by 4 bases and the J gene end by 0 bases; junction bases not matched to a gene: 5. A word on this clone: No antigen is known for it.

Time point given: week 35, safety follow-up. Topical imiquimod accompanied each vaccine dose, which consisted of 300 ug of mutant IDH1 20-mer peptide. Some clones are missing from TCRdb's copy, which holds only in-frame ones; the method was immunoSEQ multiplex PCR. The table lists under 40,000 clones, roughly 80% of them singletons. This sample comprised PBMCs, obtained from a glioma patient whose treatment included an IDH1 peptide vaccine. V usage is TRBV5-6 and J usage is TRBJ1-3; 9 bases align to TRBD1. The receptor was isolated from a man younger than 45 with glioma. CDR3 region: CASSTRQGDSGNTIYF. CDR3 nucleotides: TGTGCCAGCAGCACCCGACAGGGGGACTCTGGAAACACCATATATTTT. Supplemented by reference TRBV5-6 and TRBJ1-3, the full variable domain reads DAGVTQSPTHLIKTRGQQVTLRCSPKSGHDTVSWYQQALGQGPQFIFQYYEEEERQRGNFPDRFSGHQFPNYSSELNVNALLLGDSALYLCASSTRQGDSGNTIYFGEGSWLTVV.